This T cell receptor beta chain was documented in a study of T cell clonality in common variable immunodeficiency. Many counts were recorded for this clone. The antigen remains unidentified. Read coverage stops 3 residues before the CDR3 terminus; the germline J gene supplies the remainder. CDR3 length equals 12 residues. Germline CDR1 and CDR2: SGHRS and YFSETQ. TCRdb's table, derived via immunoSEQ multiplex PCR, lists solely in-frame clones and lacks some. The sample includes 25,000 to 35,000 clones, none of them occurring once. General study results and limits: CVID subjects had higher TCRbeta clonality than healthy controls, most marked in about a third. Reportedly, TCR beta sequences from common variable immunodeficiency showed fewer deletions and N-nucleotide insertions.

This sequence was found in a human donor with common variable immunodeficiency. Sequencing was done on a sample of peripheral blood mononuclear cells. The chain joins TRBV5-1 to TRBJ1-1; 7 nucleotides line up with TRBD1. CDR3 sequence reads: CASSDQGVRAFF. CDR3 bases read: TGCGCCAGCAGCGACCAGGGGGTTCGG.